This TCR beta chain was obtained from a study of blood T cell repertoires in COVID-19. Looking at the study overall: PBMCs, B-cell-depleted T cells, or T cells were the source of the cDNA or gDNA that made up the material.

In the original workflow: For nucleated cells, counts were estimated from reference gene primer amplification. Method: immunoSEQ multiplex PCR; TCRdb's copy keeps in-frame clones and lacks some. V and J calls and clone size are as listed in that table; D and trimming were resolved from the DNA. The profile shows around 330,000 clones, 85% of them singletons. The CDR3 loop spans 17 amino acids. Germline V gene lookup returns CDR1 KGHDR and CDR2 SFDVKD. V was clipped by 4 bases and J by 7 bases; unmatched bases: 11. The origin of this receptor is a woman between 25 and 40 years old who had been exposed to COVID-19. The chain carries TRBV24-1 and TRBJ2-2, with 10 bases matching TRBD1. The sequencing sample was made of PBMCs or T cells enriched from blood (not recorded which). CDR3 amino acids: CATSDRRTGGNNGELFF. CDR3 in DNA: TGTGCCACCAGTGACCGGAGGACAGGGGGTAATAACGGGGAGCTGTTTTTT.